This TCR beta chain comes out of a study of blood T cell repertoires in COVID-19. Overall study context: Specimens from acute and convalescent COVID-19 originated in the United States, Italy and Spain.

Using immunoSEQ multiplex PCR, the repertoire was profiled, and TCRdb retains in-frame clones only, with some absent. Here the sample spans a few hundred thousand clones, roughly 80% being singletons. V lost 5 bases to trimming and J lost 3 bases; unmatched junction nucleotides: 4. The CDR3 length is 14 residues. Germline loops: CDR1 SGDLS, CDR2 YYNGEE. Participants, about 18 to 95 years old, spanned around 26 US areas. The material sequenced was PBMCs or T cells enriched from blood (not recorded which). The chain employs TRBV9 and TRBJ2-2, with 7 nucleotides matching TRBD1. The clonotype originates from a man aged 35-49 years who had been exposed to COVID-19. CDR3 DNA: TGTGCCAGCAGAGGGGGCGGGTACACCGGGGAGCTGTTTTTT. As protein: CASRGGGYTGELFF.